These 17 T cell receptor beta chains originate from one sample sequenced in a study of blood T cell repertoires in COVID-19 (dated by TCRdb to 2018 to 2020). Library generation was performed with the immunoSEQ multiplex PCR assay. What TCRdb holds here is the immuneACCESS table cut down to in-frame rearrangements. Part of the clones is not present; checked against another copy, under half of the missing clones reflect an unresolved V gene, and the others are unexplained. In all, the sample holds approximately 70,000 clones, and 70% to 80% of those were seen once. The biggest ten clones account for about 5.4% of the sample. Sequenced sample: peripheral blood. Source of these receptors: a woman older than 75 with active or convalescent COVID-19.

The V gene is TRBV2, the J gene TRBJ2-3; the D is unclear. Germline-derived CDR1 and CDR2 are SNHLY and FYNNEI. CDR3 length equals 13 residues. V lost 7 bases and J lost 6, with 14 bases in between. The CDR3 DNA follows: TGTGCCAGCACCCAAACGTGGGCGGATACGCAGTATTTT. This codes for CASTQTWADTQYF.

The rearrangement uses TRBV27 and TRBJ2-2; 13 bases align to TRBD2. The CDR3 loop spans 19 amino acids. V lost 1 base and J lost 2; bases outside the gene matches: 7. Germline CDR1 is MNHEY and CDR2 is SMNVEV (reference sequence). The CDR3 is CASSLWGLAGFSNTGELFF. The DNA of the CDR3 is TGTGCCAGCAGTTTATGGGGACTAGCGGGATTCTCTAACACCGGGGAGCTGTTTTTT.

The chain couples TRBV12-3 or TRBV12-4 to TRBJ1-2, with 7 nucleotides matching TRBD1. V shed 5 bases, J shed 5 bases, and the junction held 5 bases outside the gene matches. The CDR3 runs to 13 residues. The CDR3 here is CASSQQGMYGYTF. As DNA, the CDR3 is TGTGCCAGCAGTCAACAGGGGATGTATGGCTACACCTTC.

The gene calls are TRBV28 and TRBJ2-3, with D hard to call. The CDR3 loop spans 12 amino acids. Trimming shortened V by 6 bases and J by 7 bases, and 11 bases separated the two germline ends. The germline V gene encodes CDR1 MDHEN and CDR2 SYDVKM. CDR3 in amino acids: CASRALIHTQYF. The DNA of the CDR3 is TGTGCCAGCAGAGCCCTAATCCATACGCAGTATTTT.

V is TRBV27 and J is TRBJ1-3, with D tentatively TRBD1 (6 bases). With 6 bases removed from V and 0 bases from J, the gap between germline ends came to 9 bases. Germline-derived CDR1 and CDR2 are MNHEY and SMNVEV (reference sequence). The CDR3 spans 14 residues. As DNA, the CDR3 is TGTGCCAGCAGCGCGACAGGCTCTGGAAACACCATATATTTT. Translated: CASSATGSGNTIYF.

J is TRBJ2-7 and V is TRBV10-3; 7 positions agree with TRBD1. The CDR3 extends over 12 amino acids. V gave up 10 bases and J gave up 7 bases; unmatched junction bases: 10. In germline, CDR1 is ENHRY, CDR2 SYGVKD. As DNA, the CDR3 is TGTGCCACTAACAGGGGAACGGGGGAGCAGTACTTC. Translated, it gives CATNRGTGEQYF.

This clone was detected a few times. The V gene is TRBV11-2, the J gene TRBJ1-6; 7 nucleotides agree with TRBD1. CDR3 length: 15 amino acids. CDR1 is SGHAT, CDR2 FQNNGV, per germline. V was clipped by 5 bases and J by 9 bases; unmatched bases: 10. CDR3 nucleotides: TGTGCCAGCAGCCCGACCCCCAGGGGGAGTTCACCCCTCCACTTT. Translating gives CASSPTPRGSSPLHF.

This chain connects TRBV4-2 to TRBJ2-7; 12 positions agree with TRBD1. After removal of 3 bases from V and 5 bases from J, the junction contained 11 bases not matched to a gene. The CDR3 sequence is 17 residues long. CDR1 and CDR2 from the germline V gene are LGHNA and YNFKEQ. In DNA, the CDR3 is TGTGCCAGCAGCCAGTACCTTACCGGGACAGGGGGCCACGAGCAGTACTTC. It is translated as CASSQYLTGTGGHEQYF.

In this sample, this clone turned up a few times. The chain joins TRBV7-3 to TRBJ2-2, with 9 bases identical to TRBD2. CDR3 length: 15 residues. V was pared by 0 bases and J by 8 bases, with 4 bases of the junction left unmatched. In germline, CDR1 is SGHTA, CDR2 FQGTGA. CDR3 bases: TGTGCCAGCAGCTTAACTAGCGGGAGTGCTGGGGAGCTGTTTTTT. Its protein product is CASSLTSGSAGELFF.

The rearrangement joins TRBV19 to TRBJ1-6, with TRBD1 matching 9 bases. The ends lost 4 bases at V and 6 bases at J; junction bases unmatched: 1. The CDR3 length is 14 residues. Germline-derived CDR1 and CDR2 are LNHDA and SQIVND (reference sequence). The CDR3 bases are TGTGCCAGTAGTACGGACAGGGGTAATTCACCCCTCCACTTT. Protein product: CASSTDRGNSPLHF.

This sequence joins TRBV5-6 and TRBJ2-2; D perhaps matches TRBD1 (6 bases). This CDR3 has 16 amino acids. V lost 0 bases, J lost 5 bases, and 14 bases lay in between. Germline-derived CDR1 and CDR2 are SGHDT and YYEEEE. The CDR3 DNA reads TGTGCCAGCAGCTTGGGTGCAGGGGCGCTTACCGGGGAGCTGTTTTTT. Its protein is CASSLGAGALTGELFF. Full variable domain (missing parts from reference TRBV5-6 and TRBJ2-2): DAGVTQSPTHLIKTRGQQVTLRCSPKSGHDTVSWYQQALGQGPQFIFQYYEEEERQRGNFPDRFSGHQFPNYSSELNVNALLLGDSALYLCASSLGAGALTGELFFGEGSRLTVL.

The chain employs TRBV7-9 and TRBJ1-1, with D maybe TRBD1 (5 bases). Germline V gene sequence: CDR1 SEHNR, CDR2 FQNEAQ (reference sequence). The CDR3 has 13 residues. The V end was cut by 6 bases, the J end by 1 base, with 9 bases between. The CDR3 nucleotides read TGTGCCAGCAGGGCCCAGGGGAACACTGAAGCTTTCTTT. Protein sequence: CASRAQGNTEAFF.

This chain uses TRBV6-1 with TRBJ1-1; D not resolved. The V end lost 0 bases, the J end lost 11 bases, and 13 bases lay between the germline ends. The CDR3 has 13 amino acids. Germline V lookup: CDR1 MNHNS, CDR2 SASEGT. CDR3 bases: TGTGCCAGCAGTGAAGCGCTTCAGGTGGCTGCTTTCTTT. This gives the protein CASSEALQVAAFF.

V and J are TRBV28 and TRBJ1-4; D may be TRBD1 (5 bases). This CDR3 contains 16 residues. CDR1 is MDHEN and CDR2 is SYDVKM in the germline V gene. V lost 1 base to trimming and J lost 6 bases, with 15 bases between them. DNA of the CDR3: TGTGCCAGCAGTTTATCTTTTTCAGGGTCCGATGAAAAACTGTTTTTT. Protein: CASSLSFSGSDEKLFF.

The table lists this clone with a few counts. V usage is TRBV6-5 and J usage is TRBJ2-2; 7 nucleotides align to TRBD1. This CDR3 contains 15 residues. V lost 0 bases, J lost 3 bases, and 1 base stayed unmatched. Germline CDR1 reads MNHEY; CDR2 reads SVGAGI. For the CDR3, the DNA is TGTGCCAGCAGTTACTCAGGGGGCGACACCGGGGAGCTGTTTTTT. This sequence encodes CASSYSGGDTGELFF.

V is TRBV21-1 and J is TRBJ2-1; the table's D call, TRBD2, was not checked against the DNA. TRBV21-1 is an annotated pseudogene. This CDR3 contains 17 residues. CDR3 sequence (DNA): TGTGCCAGCAGCAAAGCTGTAGCGGGGGTCCTCGACAATGAGCAGTTCTTC. This encodes CASSKAVAGVLDNEQFF.

This clone was observed a single time. This chain connects TRBV5-4 to TRBJ2-3; 7 bases line up with TRBD2. The trim removed 1 base at V and 1 base at J, leaving 9 bases unmatched. CDR3 length equals 17 residues. Germline CDR1 SGHNT, CDR2 YYREEE (reference sequence). This CDR3 is CASSLHLSGFRTDTQYF. CDR3 bases: TGTGCCAGCAGCTTGCACCTTAGCGGGTTTCGCACAGATACGCAGTATTTT.